This T cell receptor (beta chain) appears in the sequencing data of a study of OX40 agonist ivuxolimab in advanced cancers. V was clipped by 3 bases and J by 1 base; unmatched bases: 5. Germline CDR1 reads MNHEY; CDR2 reads SMNVEV (reference sequence). The CDR3 length is 16 residues. Sequenced by immunoSEQ multiplex PCR; TCRdb stores in-frame clones only, minus some. This table holds approximately 71,000 clones, over 80% found once. The rearrangement links TRBV27 to TRBJ2-2, with 7 bases that match TRBD1. This material consisted of CD4+ or CD8+ T cells sorted from blood, taken in a trial of the OX40 agonist ivuxolimab. The origin of this receptor is an adult with an advanced solid tumor such as melanoma, head and neck, liver or kidney cancer. The CDR3 reads CASSLGQPLNTGELFF. CDR3 nucleotides: TGTGCCAGCAGTTTGGGACAGCCACTGAACACCGGGGAGCTGTTTTTT.